This T cell receptor (beta chain) appears in the sequencing data of a study of identical twins. This clonotype occurred once. Each CDR3 protein gets one entry after TCRdb re-called the 5' RACE reads with MiXCR. This table holds some 320,000 distinct CDR3 sequences, roughly an eighth found once. Germline V CDR1 and CDR2: SGHAT, FQDESV (reference sequence). V shed 4 bases and J 9 bases; nucleotides not matched to a gene: 26. This CDR3 comprises 20 residues. The sample was also linked to a second study, of yellow fever vaccine responses in identical twins.

The source material was CD8+ T cells sorted from blood. The rearrangement joins TRBV11-1 to TRBJ2-1; 8 nucleotides line up with TRBD2. The source of this sequence is a woman younger than 35 in good health. The chain's CDR3 is CASSSRVGTLESGRGGEQFF. As DNA, the CDR3 is TGTGCCAGCAGCTCTAGAGTCGGTACGCTAGAGAGCGGGAGAGGCGGTGAGCAGTTCTTC.